Sequencing of this TCR beta chain was carried out in a study of blood T cell repertoires in COVID-19. Clones were sequenced by immunoSEQ multiplex PCR, and TCRdb holds only the in-frame ones, with some missing. The sample carries fewer than 250,000 clones, approximately 80% recorded once. Losses at the gene ends were 3 bases for V and 0 bases for J; bases not matched to a gene: 4. This CDR3 contains 16 residues. The V gene's germline CDR1 is ENHRY and CDR2 SYGVKD. Individuals aged roughly 18 to 95 years were recruited from fewer than 30 US areas. Donors were grouped by their self-reported clinical history.

The V gene is TRBV10-3, the J gene TRBJ2-3; 9 positions match TRBD1. Sequenced: PBMCs or T cells enriched from blood (not recorded which). The source of this sequence is a man aged 55-75 years who had recovered from COVID-19. The CDR3 region is CAISDTGGLSTDTQYF. The CDR3 DNA sequence: TGTGCCATCAGTGACACAGGGGGCCTTAGCACAGATACGCAGTATTTT.